This T cell receptor (beta chain) is drawn from a study of regulatory T cells. Notes on the study in general: Patient repertoires had restricted TRB V-J pairs and skewed V and J usage, most in Tregs. In CD3G-deficient patients, conventional CD4+ T cells were enriched for hydrophobic CDR3 residues at positions 6 and 7.

For this clone: Its antigen is not identified.

From germline, CDR1 is KGHSH and CDR2 LQKENI. CDR3 size: 15 residues. Trimming removed 6 bases from V and 0 bases from J, with 14 bases in between. Autoimmunity was present in every CD3G-deficient patient, worse in two. At testing, patients were 2 to 39 years old, with reduced naive and increased memory T-cell proportions. Sorting split CD4+ cells into CD25-high CD127-low Tregs and CD25-low CD127-high conventional T cells. The PCR used 52 TRBV and 13 TRBJ primers. Sequenced by immunoSEQ multiplex PCR; TCRdb stores in-frame clones only, minus some. The data hold around 29,000 clones, with 93% observed a single time.

The origin of this receptor is a child under 10 years old with CD3G deficiency. V usage is TRBV18 and J usage is TRBJ1-2; no reliable D call. Sequenced: conventional CD4+ T cells sorted from blood. The CDR3 DNA reads TGTGCCAGCTCGGCCGTCTTCGGTTCTAACTATGGCTACACCTTC. This gives the protein CASSAVFGSNYGYTF. Supplemented by reference TRBV18 and TRBJ1-2, the full variable domain reads NAGVMQNPRHLVRRRGQEARLRCSPMKGHSHVYWYRQLPEEGLKFMVYLQKENIIDESGMPKERFSAEFPKEGPSILRIQQVVRGDSAAYFCASSAVFGSNYGYTFGSGTRLTVV.